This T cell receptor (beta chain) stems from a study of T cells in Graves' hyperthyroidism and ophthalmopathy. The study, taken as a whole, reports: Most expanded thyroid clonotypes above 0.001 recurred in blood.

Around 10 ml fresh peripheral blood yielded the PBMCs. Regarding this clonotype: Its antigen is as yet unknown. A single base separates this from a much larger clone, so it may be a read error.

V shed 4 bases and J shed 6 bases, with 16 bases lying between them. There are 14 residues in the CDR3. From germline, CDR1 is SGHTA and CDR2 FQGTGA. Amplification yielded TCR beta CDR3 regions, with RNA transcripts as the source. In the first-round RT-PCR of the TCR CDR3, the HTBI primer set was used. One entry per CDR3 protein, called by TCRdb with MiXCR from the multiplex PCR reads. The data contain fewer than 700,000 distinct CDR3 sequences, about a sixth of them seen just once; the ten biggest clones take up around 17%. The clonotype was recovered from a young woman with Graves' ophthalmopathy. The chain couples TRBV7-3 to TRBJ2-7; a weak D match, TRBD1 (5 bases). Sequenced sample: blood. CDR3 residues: CASSSHRWRGEQYF. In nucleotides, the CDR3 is TGTGCCAGCAGCTCCCACAGGTGGCGCGGCGAGCAGTACTTC.